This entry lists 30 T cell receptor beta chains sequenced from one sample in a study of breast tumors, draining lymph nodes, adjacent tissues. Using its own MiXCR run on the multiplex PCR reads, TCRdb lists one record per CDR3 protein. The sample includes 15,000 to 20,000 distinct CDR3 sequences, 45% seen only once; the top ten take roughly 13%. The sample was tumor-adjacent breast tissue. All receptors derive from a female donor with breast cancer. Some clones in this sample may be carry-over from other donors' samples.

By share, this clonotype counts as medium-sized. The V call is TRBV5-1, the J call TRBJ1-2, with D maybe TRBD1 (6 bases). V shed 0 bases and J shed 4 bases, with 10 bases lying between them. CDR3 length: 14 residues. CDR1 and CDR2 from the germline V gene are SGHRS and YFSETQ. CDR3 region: CASSLGQGSYGYTF. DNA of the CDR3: TGCGCCAGCAGCTTGGGCCAGGGGAGCTATGGCTACACCTTC. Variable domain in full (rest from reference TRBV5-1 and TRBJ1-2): KAGVTQTPRYLIKTRGQQVTLSCSPISGHRSVSWYQQTPGQGLQFLFEYFSETQRNKGNFPGRFSGRQFSNSRSEMNVSTLELGDSALYLCASSLGQGSYGYTFGSGTRLTVV.

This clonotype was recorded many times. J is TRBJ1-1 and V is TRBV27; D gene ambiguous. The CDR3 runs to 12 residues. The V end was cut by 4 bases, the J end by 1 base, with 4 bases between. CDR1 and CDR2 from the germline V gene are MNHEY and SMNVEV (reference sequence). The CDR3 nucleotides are TGTGCCAGCAGTTCTTGGAACACTGAAGCTTTCTTT. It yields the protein CASSSWNTEAFF.

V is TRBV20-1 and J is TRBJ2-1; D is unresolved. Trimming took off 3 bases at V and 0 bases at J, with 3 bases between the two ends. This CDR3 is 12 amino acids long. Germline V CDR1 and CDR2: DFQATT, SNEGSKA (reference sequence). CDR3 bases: TGCAGTGCTAGTTACTCCTACAATGAGCAGTTCTTC. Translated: CSASYSYNEQFF.

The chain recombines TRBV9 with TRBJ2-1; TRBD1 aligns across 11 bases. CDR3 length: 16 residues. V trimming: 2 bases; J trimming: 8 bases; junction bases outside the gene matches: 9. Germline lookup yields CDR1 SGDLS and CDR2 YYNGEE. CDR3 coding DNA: TGTGCCAGCAGCGTTGGGACAGGGGGGAACATGGATGAGCAGTTCTTC. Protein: CASSVGTGGNMDEQFF.

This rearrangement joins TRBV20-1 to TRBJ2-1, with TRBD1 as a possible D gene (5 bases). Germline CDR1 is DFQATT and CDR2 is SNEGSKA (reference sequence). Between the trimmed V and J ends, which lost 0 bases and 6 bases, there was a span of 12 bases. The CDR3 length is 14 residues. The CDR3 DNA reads TGCAGTGCTAGAGATTGGGGCGCCCCCAATGAGCAGTTCTTC. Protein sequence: CSARDWGAPNEQFF.

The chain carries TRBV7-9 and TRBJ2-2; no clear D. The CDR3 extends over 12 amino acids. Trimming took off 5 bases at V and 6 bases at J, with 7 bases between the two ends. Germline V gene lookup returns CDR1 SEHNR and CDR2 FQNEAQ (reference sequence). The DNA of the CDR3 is TGTGCCAGCAGCGGTAATTCCGGGGAGCTGTTTTTT. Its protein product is CASSGNSGELFF. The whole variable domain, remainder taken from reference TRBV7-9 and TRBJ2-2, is DTGVSQNPRHKITKRGQNVTFRCDPISEHNRLYWYRQTLGQGPEFLTYFQNEAQLEKSRLLSDRFSAERPKGSFSTLEIQRTEQGDSAMYLCASSGNSGELFFGEGSRLTVL.

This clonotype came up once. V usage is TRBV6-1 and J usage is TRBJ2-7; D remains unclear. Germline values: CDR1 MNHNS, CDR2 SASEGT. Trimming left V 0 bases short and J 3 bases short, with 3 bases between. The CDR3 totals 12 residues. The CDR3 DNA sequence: TGTGCCAGCAGTGAAGCGATCTACGAGCAGTACGTC. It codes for CASSEAIYEQYV.

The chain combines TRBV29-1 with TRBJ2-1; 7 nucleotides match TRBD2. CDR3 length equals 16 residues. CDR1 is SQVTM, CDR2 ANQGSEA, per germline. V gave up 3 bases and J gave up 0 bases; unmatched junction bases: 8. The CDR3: CSVEGGRGFSYNEQFF. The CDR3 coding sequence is TGCAGCGTTGAGGGCGGGAGAGGGTTCTCCTACAATGAGCAGTTCTTC.

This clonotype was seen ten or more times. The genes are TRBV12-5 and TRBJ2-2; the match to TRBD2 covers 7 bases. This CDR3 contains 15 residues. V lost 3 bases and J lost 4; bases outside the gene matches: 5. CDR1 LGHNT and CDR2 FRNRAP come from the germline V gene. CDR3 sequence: CASGFVSSGTGELFF. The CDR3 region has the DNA TGTGCTAGTGGTTTCGTTTCTAGCGGCACCGGGGAGCTGTTTTTT.

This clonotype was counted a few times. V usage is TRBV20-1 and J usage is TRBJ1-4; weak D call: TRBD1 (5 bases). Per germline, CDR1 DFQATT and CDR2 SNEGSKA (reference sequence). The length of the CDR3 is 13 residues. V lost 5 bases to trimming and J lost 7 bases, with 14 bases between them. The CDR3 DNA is TGCAGTGCTCCCGGGACTGGTAGTGAAAAACTGTTTTTT. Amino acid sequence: CSAPGTGSEKLFF.

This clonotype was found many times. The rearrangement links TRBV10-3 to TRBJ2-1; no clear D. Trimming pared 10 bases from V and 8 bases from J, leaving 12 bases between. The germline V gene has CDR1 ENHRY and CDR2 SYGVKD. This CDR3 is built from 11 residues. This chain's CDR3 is CASGFGDEQFF. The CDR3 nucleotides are TGTGCCAGTGGTTTTGGCGATGAGCAGTTCTTC.

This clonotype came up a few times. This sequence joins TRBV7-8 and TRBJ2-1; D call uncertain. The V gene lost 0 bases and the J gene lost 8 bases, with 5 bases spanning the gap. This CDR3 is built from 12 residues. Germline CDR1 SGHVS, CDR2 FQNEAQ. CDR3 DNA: TGTGCCAGCAGCTTAGCGTACCATGAGCAGTTCTTC. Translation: CASSLAYHEQFF.

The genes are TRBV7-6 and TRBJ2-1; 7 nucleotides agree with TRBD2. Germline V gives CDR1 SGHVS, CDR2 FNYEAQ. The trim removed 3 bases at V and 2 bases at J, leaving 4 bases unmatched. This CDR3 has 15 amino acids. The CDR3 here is CASSLTGTTYNEQFF. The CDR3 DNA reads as TGTGCCAGCAGCTTGACCGGGACTACCTACAATGAGCAGTTCTTC. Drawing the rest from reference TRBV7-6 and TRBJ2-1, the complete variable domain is GAGVSQSPRYKVTKRGQDVALRCDPISGHVSLYWYRQALGQGPEFLTYFNYEAQQDKSGLPNDRFSAERPEGSISTLTIQRTEQRDSAMYRCASSLTGTTYNEQFFGPGTRLTVL.

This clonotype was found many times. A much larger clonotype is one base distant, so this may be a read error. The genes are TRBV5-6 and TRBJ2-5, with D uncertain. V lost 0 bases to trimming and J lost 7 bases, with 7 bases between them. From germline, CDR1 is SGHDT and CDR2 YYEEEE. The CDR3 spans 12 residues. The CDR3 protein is CASSLGAATQYF. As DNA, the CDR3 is TGTGCCAGCAGCTTGGGGGCAGCGACCCAGTACTTC.

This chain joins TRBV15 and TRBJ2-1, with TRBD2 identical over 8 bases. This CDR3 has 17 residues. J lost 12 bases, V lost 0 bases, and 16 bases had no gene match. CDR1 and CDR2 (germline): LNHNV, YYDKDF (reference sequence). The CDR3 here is CATSRDDGGLDRGGQFF. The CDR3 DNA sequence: TGTGCCACCAGCAGAGACGATGGGGGACTAGATCGCGGTGGGCAGTTCTTC.

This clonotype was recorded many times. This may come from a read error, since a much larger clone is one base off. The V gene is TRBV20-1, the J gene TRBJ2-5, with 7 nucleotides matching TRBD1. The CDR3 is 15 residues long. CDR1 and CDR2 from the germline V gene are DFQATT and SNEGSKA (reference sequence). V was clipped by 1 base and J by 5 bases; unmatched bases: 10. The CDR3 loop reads CSARGPRQGPETQYF. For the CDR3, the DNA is TGCAGTGCTAGAGGGCCTAGACAGGGACCTGAGACCCAGTACTTC.

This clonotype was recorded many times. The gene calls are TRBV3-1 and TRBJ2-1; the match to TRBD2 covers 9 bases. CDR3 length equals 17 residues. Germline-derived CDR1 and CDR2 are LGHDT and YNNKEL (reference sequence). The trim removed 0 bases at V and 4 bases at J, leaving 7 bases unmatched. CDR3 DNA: TGTGCCAGCAGCCAAGATTCCTTAGCGGGGGCGTACAATGAGCAGTTCTTC. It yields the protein CASSQDSLAGAYNEQFF.

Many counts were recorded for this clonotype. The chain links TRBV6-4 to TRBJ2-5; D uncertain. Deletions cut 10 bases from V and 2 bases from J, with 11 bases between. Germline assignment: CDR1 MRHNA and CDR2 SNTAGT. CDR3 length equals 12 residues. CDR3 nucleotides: TGTGCCACCAAGCCTCTTCAAGAGACCCAGTACTTC. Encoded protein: CATKPLQETQYF.

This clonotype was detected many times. CDR3 in amino acids: CASSARLAGGPSHEQYF. The CDR3 DNA follows: TGTGCCAGTAGTGCCCGACTAGCGGGAGGGCCCTCTCACGAGCAGTACTTC. The V and J genes are TRBV19 and TRBJ2-7, with TRBD2 matching over 14 bases. The CDR3 totals 17 residues. Germline V lookup: CDR1 LNHDA, CDR2 SQIVND (reference sequence). The trim removed 5 bases at V and 5 bases at J, leaving 11 bases unmatched.

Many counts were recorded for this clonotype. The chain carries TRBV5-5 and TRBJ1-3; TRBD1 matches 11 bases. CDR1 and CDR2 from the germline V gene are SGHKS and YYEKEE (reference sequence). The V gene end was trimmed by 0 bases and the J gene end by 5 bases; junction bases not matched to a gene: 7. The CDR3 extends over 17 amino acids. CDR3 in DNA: TGTGCCAGCAGCTTGGCTGTGGGACAGGGGGGTAGAAACACCATATATTTT. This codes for CASSLAVGQGGRNTIYF. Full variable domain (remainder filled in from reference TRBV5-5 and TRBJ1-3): DAGVTQSPTHLIKTRGQQVTLRCSPISGHKSVSWYQQVLGQGPQFIFQYYEKEERGRGNFPDRFSARQFPNYSSELNVNALLLGDSALYLCASSLAVGQGGRNTIYFGEGSWLTVV.

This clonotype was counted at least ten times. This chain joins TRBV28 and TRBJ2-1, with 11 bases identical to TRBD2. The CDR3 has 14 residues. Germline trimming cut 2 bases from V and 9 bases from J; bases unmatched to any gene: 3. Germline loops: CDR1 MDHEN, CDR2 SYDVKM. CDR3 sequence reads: CASSLLAGGGEQFF. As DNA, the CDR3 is TGTGCCAGCAGTTTACTAGCGGGAGGTGGTGAGCAGTTCTTC.

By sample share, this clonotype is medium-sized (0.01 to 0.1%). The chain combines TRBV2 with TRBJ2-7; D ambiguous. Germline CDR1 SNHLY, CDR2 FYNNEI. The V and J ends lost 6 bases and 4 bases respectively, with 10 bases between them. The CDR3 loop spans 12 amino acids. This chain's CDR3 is CASSTRLYEQYF. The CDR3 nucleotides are TGTGCCAGCAGCACAAGATTATACGAGCAGTACTTC.

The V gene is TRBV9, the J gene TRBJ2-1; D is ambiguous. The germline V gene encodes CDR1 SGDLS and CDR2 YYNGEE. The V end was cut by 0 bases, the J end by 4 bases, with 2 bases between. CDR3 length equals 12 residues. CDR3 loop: CASSVAYNEQFF. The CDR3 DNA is TGTGCCAGCAGCGTAGCTTACAATGAGCAGTTCTTC.

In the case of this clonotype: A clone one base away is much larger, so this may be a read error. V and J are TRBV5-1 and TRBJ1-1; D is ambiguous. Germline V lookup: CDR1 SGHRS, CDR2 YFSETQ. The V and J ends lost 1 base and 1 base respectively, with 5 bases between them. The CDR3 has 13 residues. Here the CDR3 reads CASSLLTNTEAFF. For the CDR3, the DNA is TGCGCCAGCAGCTTGTTGACGAACACTGAAGCTTTCTTT.

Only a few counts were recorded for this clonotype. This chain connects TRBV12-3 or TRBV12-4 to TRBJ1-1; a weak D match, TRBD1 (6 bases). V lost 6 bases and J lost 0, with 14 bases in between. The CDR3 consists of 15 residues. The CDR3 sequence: CASSIGGNLNTEAFF. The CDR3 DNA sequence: TGTGCCAGCAGCATAGGGGGAAACTTGAACACTGAAGCTTTCTTT.

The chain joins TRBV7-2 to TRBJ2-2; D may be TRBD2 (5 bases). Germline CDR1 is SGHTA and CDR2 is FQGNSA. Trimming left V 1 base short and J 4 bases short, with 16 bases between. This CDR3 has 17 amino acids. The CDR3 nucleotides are TGTGCCAGCAGCTTAGTTAGCGTGGAGCCCTTCACCGGGGAGCTGTTTTTT. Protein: CASSLVSVEPFTGELFF.

The chain's CDR3 is CASSPRPGTYNEQFF. The CDR3 DNA sequence: TGTGCCAGCAGCCCAAGACCGGGGACCTACAATGAGCAGTTCTTC. V is TRBV11-2 and J is TRBJ2-1; D perhaps matches TRBD2 (5 bases). Trimming left V 5 bases short and J 2 bases short, with 13 bases between. Germline CDR1 and CDR2: SGHAT and FQNNGV. The CDR3 covers 15 residues.

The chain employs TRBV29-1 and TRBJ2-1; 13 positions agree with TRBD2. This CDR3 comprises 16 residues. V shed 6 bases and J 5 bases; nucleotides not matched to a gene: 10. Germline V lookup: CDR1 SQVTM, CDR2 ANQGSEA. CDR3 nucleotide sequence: TGCAGCGTACAAACACTAGCGGGGGGGCACGACAATGAGCAGTTCTTC. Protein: CSVQTLAGGHDNEQFF.

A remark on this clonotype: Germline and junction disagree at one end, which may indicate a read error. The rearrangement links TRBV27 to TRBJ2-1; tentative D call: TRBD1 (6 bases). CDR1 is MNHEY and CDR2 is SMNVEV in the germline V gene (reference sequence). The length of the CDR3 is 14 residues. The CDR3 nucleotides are TGTGCCAGCAGTCTAGGGGGTCCCCACAATGGGCAGTTCTTC. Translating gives CASSLGGPHNGQFF.

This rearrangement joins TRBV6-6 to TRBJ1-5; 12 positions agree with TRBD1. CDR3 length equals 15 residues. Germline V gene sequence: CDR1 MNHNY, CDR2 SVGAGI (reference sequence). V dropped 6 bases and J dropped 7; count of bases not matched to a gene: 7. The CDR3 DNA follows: TGTGCCAGCAGGAGGGACAGGGGGCTAGGGCAGCCCCAGCATTTT. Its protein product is CASRRDRGLGQPQHF.